This TCR beta chain derives from a study of T-cell reconstitution after alpha-beta-depleted transplantation in children. This CDR3 is 13 amino acids long. V was clipped by 1 base and J by 7 bases, with 8 bases between them. Germline CDR1 and CDR2: SGHAT and FQNNGV. This clonotype was recorded many times. It was with unique molecular identifiers that the TCRbeta library was prepared. MiXCR, applied by TCRdb to the PCR reads, yields one record per CDR3 protein. Of about 420,000 distinct CDR3 sequences detected, roughly a tenth appear once; the ten largest clones hold 5% to 6.5%. Sequenced here: PBMCs from the stem cell graft donor, sampled from the stem cell graft. The clonotype originates from a human donor who donated a stem cell graft to a child with acute myeloid leukemia. The chain has TRBV11-2 and TRBJ2-1; D is uncertain. CDR3 sequence (DNA): TGTGCCAGCAGCTTAGGGGGTCTGAATGAGCAGTTCTTC. It yields the protein CASSLGGLNEQFF.